Below, 11 T cell receptor beta chains from the same sample are listed, as sequenced in a study of blood T cells in healthy people across ages (dated by TCRdb to the mid-2010s). The library was built by means of 5' RACE. Sequencing relied on an Illumina HiSeq 2500. The second PCR ran for roughly 7 to 11 cycles and used a J-beta primer mix along with a sample-barcoded 5' primer. The public sequencing data were trimmed at Q25 with fastp and processed into clonotypes with MiXCR by TCRdb, which kept only in-frame beta chains. For every CDR3 protein sequence, its rows merge into one entry that carries the most common genes and DNA. The sample yields more than 1 million distinct CDR3 sequences; over 35% were counted once. The top ten hold approximately 17% of the sample. Material for sequencing was blood. These TCRs come from a woman aged 60-75 years in good health.

J is TRBJ2-7 and V is TRBV4-1; D perhaps matches TRBD2 (5 bases). CDR1 is MGHRA and CDR2 is YSYEKL in the germline V gene. The CDR3 is 15 amino acids. Trimming took 1 base from V and 0 from J, leaving 10 bases between them. The CDR3 sequence is CASSQVEVSSYEQYF. CDR3 DNA sequence: TGCGCCAGCAGCCAAGTGGAGGTCAGCTCCTACGAGCAGTACTTC.

The V and J genes are TRBV28 and TRBJ2-7; D gene uncertain. V shed 2 bases and J shed 6 bases, with 14 bases lying between them. CDR1 is MDHEN and CDR2 is SYDVKM in the germline V gene. The CDR3 contains 14 residues. CDR3 in amino acids: CASSLDPTGLEQYF. CDR3 sequence (DNA): TGTGCCAGCAGTTTAGACCCCACGGGCCTCGAGCAGTACTTC.

The V and J genes are TRBV10-3 and TRBJ2-1; 7 nucleotides line up with TRBD2. V shed 2 bases, J shed 11 bases, and the junction held 18 bases outside the gene matches. The CDR3 totals 17 residues. CDR1 and CDR2 (germline): ENHRY, SYGVKD. The CDR3 is CAISEGRTGGTIDKQFF. The CDR3 DNA follows: TGTGCCATCAGTGAGGGGCGGACGGGCGGGACTATCGATAAGCAGTTCTTC.

This chain joins TRBV5-5 and TRBJ2-1; maybe TRBD2 (6 bases). Trimming left V 0 bases short and J 6 bases short, with 10 bases between. CDR1 is SGHKS and CDR2 is YYEKEE in the germline V gene (reference sequence). The CDR3 contains 14 residues. The CDR3 loop is CASSLGLVPNEQFF. Written as DNA, the CDR3 is TGTGCCAGCAGCTTGGGACTAGTCCCCAATGAGCAGTTCTTC.

This clonotype was found a few times. The chain combines TRBV7-2 with TRBJ2-5, with 7 bases identical to TRBD2. CDR1 is SGHTA and CDR2 is FQGNSA in the germline V gene. The trim removed 5 bases at V and 5 bases at J, leaving 11 bases unmatched. CDR3 length equals 15 residues. CDR3 sequence (DNA): TGTGCCAGCAGCCCTGGGACGTTGCGGGGGGAGACCCAGTACTTC. It specifies CASSPGTLRGETQYF.

In this sample, this clonotype turned up many times. The genes are TRBV28 and TRBJ2-3, with D unresolved. V dropped 5 bases and J dropped 5 bases, with 11 bases sitting between them. The CDR3 is made up of 13 amino acids. In germline, CDR1 is MDHEN, CDR2 SYDVKM. CDR3 DNA: TGTGCCAGCAGTCCCCGGCCCGTAGATACGCAGTATTTT. Its protein product is CASSPRPVDTQYF. The whole variable domain, remainder taken from reference TRBV28 and TRBJ2-3, is DVKVTQSSRYLVKRTGEKVFLECVQDMDHENMFWYRQDPGLGLRLIYFSYDVKMKEKGDIPEGYSVSREKKERFSLILESASTNQTSMYLCASSPRPVDTQYFGPGTRLTVL.

The genes are TRBV5-1 and TRBJ2-3, with D unresolved. The length of the CDR3 is 12 residues. V gave up 4 bases and J gave up 5 bases, with 8 bases separating them. Germline values: CDR1 SGHRS, CDR2 YFSETQ. CDR3 amino acids: CASSVREDTQYF. As DNA, the CDR3 is TGCGCCAGCAGCGTCAGAGAAGATACGCAGTATTTT.

The chain has TRBV29-1 and TRBJ2-4; 9 bases are shared with TRBD1. Matching the DNA end better, TRBJ2-5 makes the J call doubtful. There are 12 residues in the CDR3. Germline V gene lookup returns CDR1 SQVTM and CDR2 ANQGSEA. CDR3 nucleotide sequence: TGCAGCGTCGGGACAGGGCCAGAGACCCAGTACTTC. Translated, it gives CSVGTGPETQYF.

The chain recombines TRBV30 with TRBJ2-5; D unclear. Germline-derived CDR1 and CDR2 are GTSNPN and SVGIG (reference sequence). The CDR3 is 13 amino acids. Trimming took 0 bases from V and 4 from J, leaving 9 bases between them. This CDR3 reads CAWSVCRLETQYF. The CDR3, as DNA: TGTGCCTGGAGTGTATGCAGGTTAGAGACCCAGTACTTC.

The chain is built from TRBV4-1 and TRBJ2-4; 8 bases align to TRBD2. The V gene's germline CDR1 is MGHRA and CDR2 YSYEKL. The CDR3 has 18 residues. The V gene end was trimmed by 2 bases and the J gene end by 1 base; junction bases not matched to a gene: 10. Here the CDR3 DNA reads TGCGCCAGCAGCCAATTTTTTAGCGGGAAGGGGGCCAAAAACATTCAGTACTTC. This gives the protein CASSQFFSGKGAKNIQYF.

The DNA of the CDR3 is TGTGCCAGCAGCACAAGGGCGGCAGGGGTCGCCGGGGAGCTGTTTTTT. This sequence encodes CASSTRAAGVAGELFF. The chain carries TRBV21-1 and TRBJ2-2; TRBD1 is taken as the D call from the table, unchecked against the DNA. TRBV21-1 is a recognized pseudogene. The CDR3 contains 16 residues.